This TCR beta chain was sequenced in a study of blood T cell repertoires in COVID-19. Study summary: Italy, Spain and the United States were the sources of the convalescent and acute COVID-19 samples. PBMCs, B-cell-depleted T cells, or T cells provided the cDNA or gDNA that made up the material.

The CDR3 totals 13 residues. Germline V gives CDR1 MNHEY, CDR2 SVGAGI. The germline V and J ends were trimmed by 4 bases and 8 bases, with 9 bases remaining between them. How the authors handled the data: Reference gene primer amplification gave estimated nucleated cell counts. Produced via immunoSEQ multiplex PCR; TCRdb's table is partial and in-frame only. Clonal size and the V and J genes are those of that table, whereas D and trimming came from the DNA. The sample consists of 260,000 or so clones, roughly four fifths of them appearing once. This chain links TRBV6-5 with TRBJ1-6; perhaps TRBD1 as D (6 bases). This clonotype was obtained from a woman between 65 and 79 years old with acute or convalescent COVID-19. The sample consisted of peripheral blood. The CDR3 coding sequence is TGTGCCAGCAGTTTGTCAGGGGATTCACCCCTCCACTTT. This sequence encodes CASSLSGDSPLHF.